Each of the 19 T cell receptor beta chains below was sequenced from the same sample in a study of response to subunit inactivated influenza vaccine. TCRdb used MiXCR to reprocess the RT-PCR reads, holding one entry per CDR3 protein. The table lists approximately 700,000 distinct CDR3 sequences, around 14% of them singletons. The sequenced sample was PBMCs from blood, obtained 11 to 12 days after vaccination. These receptors were obtained from a man between 45 and 60 years old who received an inactivated influenza vaccine.

The V call is TRBV4-1, the J call TRBJ2-6, with D possibly TRBD1 on 5 matching bases. Germline CDR1 reads MGHRA; CDR2 reads YSYEKL. Trimming pared 0 bases from V and 1 base from J, leaving 16 bases between. The length of the CDR3 is 19 residues. The CDR3 DNA sequence: TGCGCCAGCAGCCAAGAGCTCAGGGATGATTTATCTGGGGCCAACGTCCTGACTTTC. This codes for CASSQELRDDLSGANVLTF.

This clonotype appeared a few times. The chain recombines TRBV24-1 with TRBJ2-1, with a tentative D call TRBD2 (5 bases). With 4 bases removed from V and 6 bases from J, the gap between germline ends came to 18 bases. This CDR3 has 16 residues. Germline V CDR1 and CDR2: KGHDR, SFDVKD. The CDR3 region is CATSEPIGGLVNEQFF. CDR3 DNA: TGTGCCACCAGTGAACCCATAGGCGGGTTAGTCAATGAGCAGTTCTTC.

V usage is TRBV27 and J usage is TRBJ1-6; 9 bases match TRBD1. V lost 6 bases, J lost 9 bases, and 9 bases stayed unmatched. Germline loops: CDR1 MNHEY, CDR2 SMNVEV (reference sequence). The CDR3 totals 15 residues. This chain's CDR3 is CASSGTGKGGSPLHF. The CDR3 DNA follows: TGTGCCAGCAGCGGGACAGGGAAGGGTGGTTCACCCCTCCACTTT.

This clonotype was counted between two and nine times. This chain uses TRBV28 with TRBJ2-3; D may be TRBD1 (6 bases). The CDR3 is 14 residues long. Germline V CDR1 and CDR2: MDHEN, SYDVKM. Trimming stripped 9 bases from V and 4 bases from J, with 17 bases between. CDR3 in DNA: TGTGCCAGTAGGGGCAGGGGTCATGCAGATACGCAGTATTTT. This encodes CASRGRGHADTQYF.

As regards this clonotype: One end of the junction varies from germline; a read error may be responsible. The rearrangement links TRBV7-2 to TRBJ1-1; 10 nucleotides align to TRBD1. CDR1 and CDR2 (germline): SGHTA, FQGNSA. CDR3 length: 15 amino acids. The CDR3 bases are TGTGCCAGCAGCTTGTGGGGGGACAGGGGAGGGCGTAGCCTTTTT. Translating it yields CASSLWGDRGGRSLF.

This clonotype was observed a handful of times. V is TRBV12-3 or TRBV12-4 and J is TRBJ1-2; D not resolved. V lost 3 bases and J lost 5, with 10 bases in between. This CDR3 has 13 residues. The CDR3 region has the DNA TGTGCCAGCAGTTTCGCCGACATGTATGGCTACACCTTC. Translated: CASSFADMYGYTF.

This clonotype was detected a few times. V usage is TRBV5-1 and J usage is TRBJ1-2; 7 nucleotides line up with TRBD1. The CDR3 runs to 16 residues. From germline, CDR1 is SGHRS and CDR2 YFSETQ. V gave up 0 bases and J gave up 5 bases; unmatched junction bases: 10. In DNA form, the CDR3 reads TGCGCCAGCAGCTTGGGTTCCGGGACAGAACGATATGGCTACACCTTC. This encodes CASSLGSGTERYGYTF.

This clonotype has only a few counts. J is TRBJ2-1 and V is TRBV20-1; D is unclear. The V gene lost 0 bases and the J gene lost 1 base, with 10 bases spanning the gap. This CDR3 has 15 residues. CDR1 and CDR2 (germline): DFQATT, SNEGSKA (reference sequence). In DNA, the CDR3 is TGCAGTGCTAGAGATTGGGCGGAATCCTACAATGAGCAGTTCTTC. Its protein product is CSARDWAESYNEQFF.

This clonotype was found once. V and J are TRBV6-2 or TRBV6-3 and TRBJ1-2; tentative D call: TRBD1 (5 bases). The CDR3 is 12 amino acids. Germline V gives CDR1 MNHEY, CDR2 SVGEGT. Trimming removed 6 bases at V and 5 bases at J, with 10 bases between. Written as DNA, the CDR3 is TGTGCCAGCAGGGACGGGGCGTATGGCTACACCTTC. This codes for CASRDGAYGYTF.

The rearrangement links TRBV12-3 or TRBV12-4 to TRBJ2-7, with 8 positions matching TRBD1. CDR3 length: 15 amino acids. V dropped 4 bases and J dropped 6; count of bases not matched to a gene: 11. The CDR3 DNA is TGTGCCAGCAGTTACCGTGGACAGGGTAAAGCCGAGCAGTACTTC. Amino acid sequence: CASSYRGQGKAEQYF.

The CDR3 here is CASSQRHGAFLSGANVLTF. The CDR3 region has the DNA TGCGCCAGCAGCCAACGCCACGGGGCATTTCTCTCTGGGGCCAACGTCCTGACTTTC. The chain has TRBV4-3 and TRBJ2-6; D assignment may be TRBD1 or TRBD2 (5 bases each). Germline V gene lookup returns CDR1 LGHNA and CDR2 YSLEER. The CDR3 has 19 residues. Trimming took off 2 bases at V and 0 bases at J, with 17 bases between the two ends.

J is TRBJ2-3 and V is TRBV7-8, with D unresolved. Germline CDR1 is SGHVS and CDR2 is FQNEAQ. The CDR3 totals 12 residues. Trimming cost V 2 bases and J 6 bases, with 6 bases left between them. This chain's CDR3 is CASSLIVDTQYF. The DNA of the CDR3 is TGTGCCAGCAGCTTAATCGTCGATACGCAGTATTTT.

This clonotype was found a few times. This sequence joins TRBV3-1 and TRBJ2-7; perhaps TRBD1 as D (6 bases). This CDR3 spans 15 amino acids. Trimming pared 1 base from V and 2 bases from J, leaving 12 bases between. Germline V lookup: CDR1 LGHDT, CDR2 YNNKEL (reference sequence). CDR3 in amino acids: CASSQVAGQTYEQYF. CDR3 bases: TGTGCCAGCAGCCAAGTGGCAGGACAGACCTACGAGCAGTACTTC.

The chain employs TRBV7-2 and TRBJ2-5, with 8 bases aligning to TRBD2. The germline CDR1 and CDR2 sequences are SGHTA and FQGNSA. CDR3 size: 15 residues. With V trimmed by 5 bases and J by 1 base, 6 bases remained unmatched. For the CDR3, the DNA is TGTGCCAGCAGCACGGGGGGGGGAAGCCAAGAGACCCAGTACTTC. Residues: CASSTGGGSQETQYF.

This clonotype has only a few counts. The chain has TRBV28 and TRBJ2-1, with 7 bases identical to TRBD1. Germline V lookup: CDR1 MDHEN, CDR2 SYDVKM. Losses at the gene ends were 3 bases for V and 14 bases for J; bases not matched to a gene: 10. The CDR3 length is 13 residues. This chain's CDR3 is CASSFQEGAREFF. CDR3 bases: TGTGCCAGCAGTTTCCAAGAGGGGGCTAGGGAGTTCTTC.

The J gene is TRBJ2-3, the V gene TRBV7-9; 9 bases line up with TRBD1. CDR1 and CDR2 from the germline V gene are SEHNR and FQNEAQ (reference sequence). V lost 5 bases and J lost 5; bases outside the gene matches: 5. The CDR3 has 14 amino acids. CDR3: CASSKQGAQDTQYF. The DNA of the CDR3 is TGTGCCAGCAGCAAACAGGGGGCGCAAGATACGCAGTATTTT.

The rearrangement uses TRBV11-2 and TRBJ2-1, with D possibly matching TRBD2 (6 bases). Germline V gene sequence: CDR1 SGHAT, CDR2 FQNNGV. V was cut by 5 bases and J by 8 bases, with 10 bases left in between. The CDR3 consists of 12 residues. The CDR3 loop is CASSPTRHEQFF. The CDR3 bases are TGTGCCAGCAGCCCGACTAGACATGAGCAGTTCTTC.

This clonotype was counted only a few times. This chain joins TRBV7-9 and TRBJ1-4, with a tentative D call TRBD1 (5 bases). The CDR3 covers 15 residues. Trimming cost V 4 bases and J 8 bases, with 17 bases left between them. Germline lookup yields CDR1 SEHNR and CDR2 FQNEAQ (reference sequence). CDR3 bases: TGTGCCAGCAGCTCAAGCCGAGGGGCAGGCGAAAAACTGTTTTTT. Translated: CASSSSRGAGEKLFF.

This chain links TRBV28 with TRBJ2-6; D is ambiguous. Germline-derived CDR1 and CDR2 are MDHEN and SYDVKM. This CDR3 is 15 amino acids long. Trimming took off 8 bases at V and 4 bases at J, with 15 bases between the two ends. The CDR3 DNA follows: TGTGCCAGCGGGATCAGGTTTGCAGGGGCCAACGTCCTGACTTTC. The encoded protein is CASGIRFAGANVLTF.